The rows below give T cell receptor beta chains drawn from one sample of a study of blood T cell repertoires in COVID-19. The method was immunoSEQ multiplex PCR; TCRdb's version includes in-frame clones alone and lacks a portion of them. Of 230,000 or so clones detected, just over 85% appear once; the ten largest clones hold under 15%. Sequences were obtained from PBMCs or T cells enriched from blood (not recorded which). Receptors were obtained from a woman aged 45-65 years with acute COVID-19. CDR3s include the opening cysteine and the closing phenylalanine or tryptophan. The order of the fields is D gene, V gene, J gene, clone size, CDR3 protein, CDR3 DNA. A D gene is named only where the DNA matches it firmly. The size entry is marked missing in some rows and otherwise reads once, few, many or a size class.

D: NA
V: TRBV6-5
J: TRBJ2-1
size: NA
CDR3: CASSYSRQNPTFF
DNA: TGTGCCAGCAGTTACTCCCGACAGAACCCAACGTTCTTC

D: TRBD2
V: TRBV5-1
J: TRBJ2-5
size: NA
CDR3: CASSLGGTSEETQYF
DNA: TGCGCCAGCAGCTTGGGCGGGACTAGCGAAGAGACCCAGTACTTC

D: TRBD2
V: TRBV7-7
J: TRBJ2-6
size: NA
CDR3: CASSLPPGGGAGANVLTF
DNA: TGTGCTAGCAGCTTACCCCCCGGGGGAGGGGCTGGGGCCAACGTCCTGACTTTC

D: TRBD2
V: TRBV29-1
J: TRBJ2-7
size: NA
CDR3: CSVAGPRREQYF
DNA: TGCAGCGTAGCGGGACCTCGTCGGGAGCAGTACTTC

D: NA
V: TRBV28
J: TRBJ1-2
size: NA
CDR3: CASRTGTPYGYTF
DNA: TGTGCCAGCAGGACCGGGACACCGTATGGCTACACCTTC

D: TRBD1
V: TRBV7-8
J: TRBJ1-6
size: NA
CDR3: CASSLARRWTGPESPLHF
DNA: TGTGCCAGCAGCTTAGCGCGGCGGTGGACAGGACCGGAATCACCCCTCCACTTT

D: NA
V: TRBV11-3
J: TRBJ2-1
size: NA
CDR3: CASSLEAGPYNEQFF
DNA: TGTGCCAGCAGCTTAGAAGCGGGCCCCTACAATGAGCAGTTCTTC

D: NA
V: TRBV19
J: TRBJ1-1
size: once
CDR3: CASKRQMNTEAFF
DNA: TGTGCCAGTAAGAGGCAGATGAACACTGAAGCTTTCTTT

D: TRBD2
V: TRBV6-1
J: TRBJ2-7
size: many
CDR3: CASSEMSSGGYEQYF
DNA: TGTGCCAGCAGTGAAATGTCTAGCGGGGGTTACGAGCAGTACTTC

D: NA
V: TRBV6-5
J: TRBJ2-7
size: NA
CDR3: CASSYSSTGTYEQYF
DNA: TGTGCCAGCAGTTACTCGTCGACAGGTACCTACGAGCAGTACTTC

D: NA
V: TRBV6-2/TRBV6-3
J: TRBJ2-1
size: NA
CDR3: CASSYSQGRGQFF
DNA: TGTGCCAGCAGTTACTCCCAAGGCAGGGGGCAGTTCTTC

D: TRBD2
V: TRBV28
J: TRBJ2-7
size: few
CDR3: CASSLVAGVREQYF
DNA: TGTGCCAGCAGTTTGGTAGCGGGAGTACGCGAGCAGTACTTC

D: TRBD1
V: TRBV27
J: TRBJ2-7
size: NA
CDR3: CASSGTASYEQYF
DNA: TGTGCCAGTAGTGGGACAGCCTCCTACGAGCAGTACTTC

D: NA
V: TRBV2
J: TRBJ1-2
size: NA
CDR3: CASSEARLSGYTF
DNA: TGTGCCAGCAGTGAAGCGCGTCTTTCTGGCTACACCTTC

D: NA
V: TRBV5-1
J: TRBJ2-1
size: NA
CDR3: CASSLDGHPSDEQFF
DNA: TGCGCCAGCAGCTTGGATGGACACCCAAGTGATGAGCAGTTCTTC

D: TRBD2
V: TRBV11-2
J: TRBJ2-5
size: NA
CDR3: CASSFSPSGQETQYF
DNA: TGTGCCAGCAGCTTTTCTCCTAGCGGTCAAGAGACCCAGTACTTC

D: TRBD2
V: TRBV11-2
J: TRBJ2-2
size: NA
CDR3: CASSLESASGRTGELFF
DNA: TGTGCCAGCAGCTTAGAGTCGGCTAGCGGGAGGACCGGGGAGCTGTTTTTT

D: TRBD2
V: TRBV7-2
J: TRBJ2-2
size: NA
CDR3: CASSLGSRIGRDTGELFF
DNA: TGTGCCAGCAGCTTAGGTTCGAGGATAGGGAGGGACACCGGGGAGCTGTTTTTT

D: TRBD2
V: TRBV7-9
J: TRBJ2-1
size: NA
CDR3: CASSLGGGSYNEQFF
DNA: TGTGCCAGCTCCCTCGGTGGCGGGAGCTACAATGAGCAGTTCTTC

D: TRBD1
V: TRBV19
J: TRBJ1-2
size: NA
CDR3: CASSIGQQGARGYTF
DNA: TGTGCCAGTAGTATAGGTCAACAGGGGGCGCGTGGCTACACCTTC

D: NA
V: TRBV7-2
J: TRBJ1-2
size: NA
CDR3: CASSFQGGNYGYTF
DNA: TGTGCCAGCAGCTTTCAGGGAGGAAACTATGGCTACACCTTC

D: NA
V: TRBV24-1
J: TRBJ2-7
size: NA
CDR3: CATSDSNTDPYEQYF
DNA: TGTGCCACCAGTGATTCGAATACAGACCCTTACGAGCAGTACTTC

D: TRBD2
V: TRBV2
J: TRBJ2-7
size: NA
CDR3: CASAQGLAASYEQYF
DNA: TGTGCCAGCGCTCAGGGACTAGCGGCCTCCTACGAGCAGTACTTC

D: NA
V: TRBV27
J: TRBJ2-7
size: NA
CDR3: CASGQTITYEQYF
DNA: TGTGCCAGCGGACAGACTATTACCTACGAGCAGTACTTC

D: NA
V: TRBV2
J: TRBJ1-4
size: NA
CDR3: CASSRTATNEKLFF
DNA: TGTGCCAGCAGTCGGACAGCAACTAATGAAAAACTGTTTTTT

D: NA
V: TRBV19
J: TRBJ2-5
size: NA
CDR3: CASSIQYIQETQYF
DNA: TGTGCCAGTAGTATTCAGTACATTCAAGAGACCCAGTACTTC

D: TRBD1
V: TRBV12-3/TRBV12-4
J: TRBJ1-2
size: NA
CDR3: CASSPGTGYGYTF
DNA: TGTGCCAGCAGCCCTGGGACAGGCTATGGCTACACCTTC

D: TRBD2
V: TRBV27
J: TRBJ2-3
size: NA
CDR3: CASKILADTDTQYF
DNA: TGTGCCAGCAAGATACTAGCGGACACAGATACGCAGTATTTT

D: NA
V: TRBV3-1/TRBV3-2
J: TRBJ1-6
size: NA
CDR3: CASRLTSRNSPLHF
DNA: TGTGCCAGCAGGCTGACAAGCCGCAATTCACCCCTCCACTTT

D: NA
V: TRBV3-1/TRBV3-2
J: TRBJ2-1
size: NA
CDR3: CASSQGSREDEQFF
DNA: TGTGCCAGCAGCCAAGGGTCCAGGGAAGATGAGCAGTTCTTC

D: NA
V: TRBV6-4
J: TRBJ1-5
size: NA
CDR3: CASSVGGNQPQHF
DNA: TGTGCCAGCAGCGTGGGGGGAAATCAGCCCCAGCATTTT

D: NA
V: TRBV27
J: TRBJ1-4
size: NA
CDR3: CATATGSDEKLFF
DNA: TGTGCCACCGCTACAGGGTCCGATGAAAAACTGTTTTTT

D: NA
V: TRBV10-3
J: TRBJ2-3
size: NA
CDR3: CAISGAGLSTDTQYF
DNA: TGTGCCATCAGTGGGGCAGGTCTTAGCACAGATACGCAGTATTTT

D: TRBD1
V: TRBV27
J: TRBJ1-2
size: NA
CDR3: CASTTGQGGYGYTF
DNA: TGTGCCAGCACCACGGGACAGGGAGGCTATGGCTACACCTTC

D: TRBD2
V: TRBV4-1
J: TRBJ2-5
size: NA
CDR3: CASSRLPSGRAGETQYF
DNA: TGCGCCAGCAGCCGTCTTCCTAGCGGGAGGGCCGGAGAGACCCAGTACTTC

D: NA
V: TRBV19
J: TRBJ1-5
size: NA
CDR3: CASSPGNYQPQHF
DNA: TGTGCCAGTAGTCCAGGGAATTATCAGCCCCAGCATTTT

D: TRBD1
V: TRBV28
J: TRBJ2-5
size: NA
CDR3: CAVNRGYLQETQYF
DNA: TGTGCCGTCAACAGGGGCTACCTCCAAGAGACCCAGTACTTC

D: TRBD1
V: TRBV19
J: TRBJ2-1
size: once
CDR3: CASSIAFHRGAYNEQFF
DNA: TGTGCCAGTAGTATCGCCTTTCACAGGGGAGCGTACAATGAGCAGTTCTTC

D: TRBD1
V: TRBV6-5
J: TRBJ2-7
size: NA
CDR3: CASSWGQGAGEQYF
DNA: TGTGCCAGCAGTTGGGGACAGGGGGCCGGGGAGCAGTACTTC

D: TRBD1
V: TRBV4-1
J: TRBJ1-5
size: once
CDR3: CASSQRDRAENSNQPQHF
DNA: TGCGCCAGCAGCCAGCGGGACAGAGCTGAAAATAGCAATCAGCCCCAGCATTTT

D: NA
V: TRBV5-4
J: TRBJ2-3
size: NA
CDR3: CASSLRQGTDTQYF
DNA: TGTGCCAGCAGCTTACGGCAGGGCACAGATACGCAGTATTTT

D: TRBD1
V: TRBV28
J: TRBJ1-5
size: NA
CDR3: CASSQGGSNQPQHF
DNA: TGTGCCAGCAGTCAGGGGGGAAGCAATCAGCCCCAGCATTTT

D: NA
V: TRBV7-3
J: TRBJ1-1
size: NA
CDR3: CASSLYSMGPGNTEAFF
DNA: TGTGCCAGCAGCTTATACTCGATGGGGCCTGGGAACACTGAAGCTTTCTTT

D: NA
V: TRBV9
J: TRBJ2-5
size: once
CDR3: CASGGGHSYQETQYF
DNA: TGTGCCAGCGGGGGCGGACATTCGTACCAAGAGACCCAGTACTTC

D: NA
V: TRBV28
J: TRBJ1-4
size: NA
CDR3: CASSFTQRGGKLFF
DNA: TGTGCCAGCAGTTTTACACAAAGAGGGGGAAAACTGTTTTTT

D: NA
V: TRBV6-5
J: TRBJ2-7
size: NA
CDR3: CASSLVLGATGEQYF
DNA: TGTGCCAGCAGTCTCGTTCTAGGGGCGACAGGCGAGCAGTACTTC

D: NA
V: TRBV27
J: TRBJ2-1
size: NA
CDR3: CASSFLRYRESYNEQFF
DNA: TGTGCCAGCAGCTTCCTGAGGTACAGGGAGTCCTACAATGAGCAGTTCTTC

D: TRBD1
V: TRBV3-1/TRBV3-2
J: TRBJ1-2
size: NA
CDR3: CASSRQGQGIYGYTF
DNA: TGTGCCAGCAGCCGCCAAGGACAGGGAATTTATGGCTACACCTTC

D: NA
V: TRBV10-3
J: TRBJ1-1
size: NA
CDR3: CAISESRGKNTEAFF
DNA: TGTGCCATCAGTGAGTCCCGGGGAAAGAACACTGAAGCTTTCTTT

D: NA
V: TRBV21-1
J: TRBJ2-1
size: few
CDR3: CASSKEVLAGGPSYNEQFF
DNA: TGTGCCAGCAGCAAAGAAGTCCTAGCGGGAGGCCCCTCCTACAATGAGCAGTTCTTC

D: TRBD1
V: TRBV9
J: TRBJ1-2
size: NA
CDR3: CASSSQRETGGDYGYTF
DNA: TGTGCCAGTAGTTCTCAAAGGGAGACAGGGGGGGACTATGGCTACACCTTC